This T cell receptor beta chain was identified in a study of control samples from healthy donors and cancer patients. Generated by immunoSEQ multiplex PCR, the TCRdb table keeps only in-frame clones and is missing some. The table shows around 170,000 clones, with 90% to 95% occurring only once. In its sample, this clone was seen once. The clonotype was recovered from a man aged 30-40 years in good health. Sequencing input: blood.

The CDR3 is CASSLVAGISTDTQYF. CDR3 nucleotide sequence: TGTGCCAGCAGCTTAGTAGCGGGCATAAGCACAGATACGCAGTATTTT. This sequence joins TRBV7-9 and TRBJ2-3, with TRBD2 matching over 7 bases. Germline V gene lookup returns CDR1 SEHNR and CDR2 FQNEAQ (reference sequence). J gave up 0 bases and V 1 base, and 4 bases lay outside the gene matches. The CDR3 contains 16 residues.